Reported below is one T cell receptor beta chain. Its antigen is not yet known. The input lacks base qualities; no much larger clone sits a single base away. This specimen belongs to a study of T cell changes during pregnancy in multiple sclerosis (dated by TCRdb to about 2019). For the wider study: In women with multiple sclerosis, the researchers looked at how the T cell repertoire shifted as pregnancy progressed.

The library was produced with the immunoSEQ multiplex PCR assay. Entries here come from immuneACCESS through TCRdb and include only in-frame sequences with V and J called. Some clones fail to appear in such tables; in the studies checked, an unresolved V gene covers under half of the shortfall, and the cause of the remainder is unknown. In this sample the table shows tens of thousands of clones, 80% to 90% of which occur a single time. The ten largest make up 0.6% to 0.8% of the sample. The sequences come from CD4+ T cells from peripheral blood mononuclear cells, collected in the first trimester of pregnancy. The TCR sequence derives from a female donor in good health, enrolled as a control in a pregnancy study.

CDR3 protein: CASSFSGAPNTEAFF. The bases read TGTGCCAGCAGCTTCTCAGGGGCCCCGAACACTGAAGCTTTCTTT. The chain was built from TRBV6-1 and TRBJ1-1; the D segment could be TRBD1, given 6 matching bases. CDR1 and CDR2 were assigned from the germline V gene as MNHNS and SASEGT. There are 15 amino acids in the CDR3, from cysteine to phenylalanine inclusive. Only CDR3 DNA is held: 45 bases, read in frame from base 1. V drops 6 bases and J drops 1 base, leaving 15 bases in between.